This T cell receptor (beta chain) appears in the sequencing data of a study of T cells after posttransplantation cyclophosphamide. The data were produced by immunoSEQ multiplex PCR, yet TCRdb's version contains in-frame clones alone and is incomplete. The data hold over 15,000 clones, with approximately 69% observed a single time. Germline CDR1 MNHNS, CDR2 SASEGT. This CDR3 has 14 amino acids. V lost 7 bases and J lost 0, with 12 bases in between. A marrow graft followed busulfan-fludarabine conditioning, with cyclophosphamide on days +3 and +4. Findings and limits, study-wide: TRB overlap between skin or GI tissue T cells and blood was limited. Recipient CMV seropositivity and CMV reactivation strongly tracked TRB clonality. Later blood repertoires were often dominated by clones from the donor CD8+ memory compartment.

Concerning this clone: Its antigen is as yet unknown.

The TCR comes from a male patient aged 25-45 years who received an allogeneic stem cell transplant from a related donor, was CMV-positive, and had acute GVHD only. A subset of T cells may come from the graft donor. Material: PBMCs, obtained after an allogeneic stem cell transplant with post-transplant cyclophosphamide. V and J are TRBV6-1 and TRBJ1-1; D is uncertain. This CDR3 is CASILLPMNTEAFF. Here the CDR3 DNA reads TGTGCCAGCATCCTACTACCAATGAACACTGAAGCTTTCTTT.